This T cell receptor beta chain was obtained from a study of human T cells and chemical hapten exposure. TCRdb reanalysed the RACE reads using MiXCR and keeps one entry per CDR3 protein. The sample carries some 380,000 distinct CDR3 sequences, about 4.8% recorded once. The CDR3 has 14 amino acids. V shed 1 base and J 4 bases; nucleotides not matched to a gene: 5. Germline V gives CDR1 DFQATT, CDR2 SNEGSKA (reference sequence). Study-wide results and caveats: Each of the donors had alopecia, so their immune responses may not resemble those of healthy people. TCRs above 1 in 1000 frequency stayed constant with DPC sensitization.

The table lists this clonotype with a few counts. Its antigen is currently unknown. Sample time point: patch test 1, 2 weeks after DPC sensitization. The treatment denotes: therapeutic diphenylcyclopropenone sensitization with weekly scalp DPC. The receptor's source is a woman aged 50 to 65 with alopecia areata. Some clones in this sample may be carry-over from other donors' samples. Sequenced here: whole blood, sampled in connection with sensitization to the hapten diphenylcyclopropenone (DPC). This chain uses TRBV20-1 with TRBJ2-7, with TRBD1 matching over 9 bases. CDR3 sequence (DNA): TGCAGTGCTAGAGCCCCACAGGGGGCTTACGAGCAGTACTTC. Translated, it gives CSARAPQGAYEQYF.